This T cell receptor (beta chain) was captured in a study of graft-versus-host responses after intestinal transplantation. Study as a whole: Anti-thymocyte globulin served as induction for all recipients, who then took tacrolimus and steroids for about 3 years. Study outcomes and limitations: Allografts from individuals with graft-donor T cell macrochimerism displayed high graft-versus-host to host-versus-graft clonal ratios. After transplant, early declines in HvG clones were associated with peak levels of circulating GvH clones.

The V end lost 5 bases, the J end lost 0 bases, and 13 bases lay between the germline ends. The CDR3 is 16 residues long. Germline-derived CDR1 and CDR2 are MNHEY and SMNVEV (reference sequence). Using immunoSEQ multiplex PCR, the repertoire was profiled, and TCRdb retains in-frame clones only, with some absent. The sample records tens of thousands of clones, around nine tenths being singletons. As for this clone: Its target is not known.

This rearrangement joins TRBV27 to TRBJ2-2; D gene unclear. The source material was unstimulated CD8+ T cells sorted from spleen or lymph node cells, sampled before intestinal transplant. This clonotype originated in a human donor who received an intestinal transplant. The CDR3 DNA sequence: TGTGCCAGCAGTCTTGCAGCGTATTCGAACACCGGGGAGCTGTTTTTT. Residues: CASSLAAYSNTGELFF.